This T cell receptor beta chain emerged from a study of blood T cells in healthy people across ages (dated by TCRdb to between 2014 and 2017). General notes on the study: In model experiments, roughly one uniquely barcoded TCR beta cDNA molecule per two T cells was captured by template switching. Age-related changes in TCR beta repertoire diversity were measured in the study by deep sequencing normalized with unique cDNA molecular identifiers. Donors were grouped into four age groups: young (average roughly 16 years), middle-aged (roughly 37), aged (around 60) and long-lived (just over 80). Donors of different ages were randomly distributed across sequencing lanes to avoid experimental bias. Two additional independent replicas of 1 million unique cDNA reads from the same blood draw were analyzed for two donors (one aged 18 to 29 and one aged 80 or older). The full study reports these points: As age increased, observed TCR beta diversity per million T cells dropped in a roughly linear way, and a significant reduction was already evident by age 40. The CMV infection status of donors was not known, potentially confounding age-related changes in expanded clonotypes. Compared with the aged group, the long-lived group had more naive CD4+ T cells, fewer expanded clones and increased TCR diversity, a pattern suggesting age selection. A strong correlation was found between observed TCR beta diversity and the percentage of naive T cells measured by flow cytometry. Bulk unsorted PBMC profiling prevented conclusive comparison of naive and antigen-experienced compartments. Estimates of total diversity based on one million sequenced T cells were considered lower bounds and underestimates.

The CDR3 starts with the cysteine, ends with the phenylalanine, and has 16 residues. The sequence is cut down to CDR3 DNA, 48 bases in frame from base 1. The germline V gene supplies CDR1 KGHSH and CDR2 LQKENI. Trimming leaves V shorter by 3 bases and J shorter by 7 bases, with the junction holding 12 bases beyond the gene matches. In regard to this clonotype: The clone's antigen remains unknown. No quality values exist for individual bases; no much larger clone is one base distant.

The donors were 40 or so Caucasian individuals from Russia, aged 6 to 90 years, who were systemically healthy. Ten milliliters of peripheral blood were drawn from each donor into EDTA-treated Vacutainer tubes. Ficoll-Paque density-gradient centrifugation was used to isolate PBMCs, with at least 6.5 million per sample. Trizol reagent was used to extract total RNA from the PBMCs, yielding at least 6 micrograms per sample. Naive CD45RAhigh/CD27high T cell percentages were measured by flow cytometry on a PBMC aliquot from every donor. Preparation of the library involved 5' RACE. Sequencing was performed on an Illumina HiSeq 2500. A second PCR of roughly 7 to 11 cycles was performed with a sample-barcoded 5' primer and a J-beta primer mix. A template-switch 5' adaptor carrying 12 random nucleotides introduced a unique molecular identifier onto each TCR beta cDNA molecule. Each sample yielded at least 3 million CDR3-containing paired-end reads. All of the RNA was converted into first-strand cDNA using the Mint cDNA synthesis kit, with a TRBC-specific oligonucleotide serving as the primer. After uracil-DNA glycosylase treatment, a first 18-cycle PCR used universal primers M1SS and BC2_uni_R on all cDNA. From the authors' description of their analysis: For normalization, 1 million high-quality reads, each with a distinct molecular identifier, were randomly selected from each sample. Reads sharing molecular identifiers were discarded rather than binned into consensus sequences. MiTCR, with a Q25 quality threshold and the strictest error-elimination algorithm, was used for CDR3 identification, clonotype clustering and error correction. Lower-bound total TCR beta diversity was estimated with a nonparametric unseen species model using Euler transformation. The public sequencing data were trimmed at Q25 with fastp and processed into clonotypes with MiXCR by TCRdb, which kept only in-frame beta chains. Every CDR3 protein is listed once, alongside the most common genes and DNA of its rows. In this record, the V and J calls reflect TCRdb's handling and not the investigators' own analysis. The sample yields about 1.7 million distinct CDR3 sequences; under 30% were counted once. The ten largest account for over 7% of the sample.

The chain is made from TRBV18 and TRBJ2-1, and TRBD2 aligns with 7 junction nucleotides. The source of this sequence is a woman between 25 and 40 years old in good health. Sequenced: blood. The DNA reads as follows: TGTGCCAGCTCACCGGCCGCGGGCGGGAGTGGGAATGAGCAGTTCTTC. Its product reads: CASSPAAGGSGNEQFF.